This T cell receptor beta chain was captured by sequencing in a study of blood T cell repertoires in COVID-19. The CDR3 consists of 15 residues. Germline CDR1 reads KGHSH; CDR2 reads LQKENI. Trimming took 2 bases from V and 1 from J, leaving 11 bases between them. Produced via immunoSEQ multiplex PCR; TCRdb's table is partial and in-frame only. There are 200,000 or so clones in the sample; 65% to 90% occur only once, and about 6% lies in the top ten. This chain links TRBV18 with TRBJ2-5; D is perhaps TRBD2 (5 bases). What was sequenced was peripheral blood. This clonotype was sampled from an elderly man with acute or convalescent COVID-19. In DNA form, the CDR3 reads TGTGCCAGCTCACCATGGCAGCGGATCCAAGAGACCCAGTACTTC. Protein sequence: CASSPWQRIQETQYF.